This TCR beta chain was sequenced in a study of Tregs in tolerant kidney transplant recipients. For this clone: Its specificity is unknown.

General observations from the study: Few patients were studied, so findings need validation in larger groups. Tregs expanded with activated donor B cells seemed most donor-specific.

Libraries were prepared by immunoSEQ multiplex PCR; TCRdb keeps only in-frame clonotypes and omits some of them. This table holds 92,000 or so clones, around nine tenths found once. V was cut by 7 bases and J by 6 bases, with 16 bases left in between. CDR3 length: 15 amino acids. Unstimulated Tregs (CD4+CD25+CD127-) and CD4+CD25- non-Tregs were sorted from PBMCs. The gene calls are TRBV23-1 and TRBJ1-6; TRBD1 might be the D (6 bases). TRBV23-1 is classed as an ORF, of uncertain function. The TCR sequence derives from a human donor in good health. Material: CD8+ T cells from blood. CDR3 in DNA: TGCGCCAGCACCACATGGGGGGGCGCTAATTCACCCCTCCACTTT. Translating gives CASTTWGGANSPLHF.